A selection of T cell receptor beta chains follows, all from one sample in a study of CD8+ T cells in alopecia areata. Generated by immunoSEQ multiplex PCR, the TCRdb table keeps only in-frame clones and is missing some. The repertoire holds tens of thousands of clones, with just over 70% as singletons. Sequencing was performed on CD8+ T cells sorted from blood, taken at approximately week 42, from a patient treated with tofacitinib. These receptors all stem from a human donor with alopecia areata. Both conserved end residues are part of each CDR3. Fields, in order: D gene, clone size, J gene, V gene, CDR3 DNA, CDR3 protein. The D gene is left open where the match is weak. Part of the rows lack a size; the others show once, few, many or a class for expanded clones.

. . TRBJ1-1 TRBV30 TGTGCCTGGACCACGTTCCCCGACACTGAAGCTTTCTTT CAWTTFPDTEAFF
. . TRBJ1-2 TRBV30 TGTGCCTGGAGTCTGGGGGCGCCGTTAATTGACGGCTTC CAWSLGAPLIDGF
TRBD2 once TRBJ2-3 TRBV7-8 TGTGCCAGCAGCTCTGAAAACCGGGACTACCACACAGATACGCAGTATTTT CASSSENRDYHTDTQYF
. . TRBJ1-2 TRBV13 TGTGCCAGCAGCTACCTCCGGGACTCCTATGGCTACACCTTC CASSYLRDSYGYTF
. . TRBJ2-2 TRBV30 TGTGCCTGGAGACTAGCTACGAACACCGGGGAGCTGTTTTTT CAWRLATNTGELFF
. . TRBJ1-1 TRBV9 TGTGCCAGCAGCGTAAAGTCCCGGGGTACTGAAGCTTTCTTT CASSVKSRGTEAFF
. . TRBJ1-1 TRBV19 TGTGCCAGTATCAGCCCTCTGACTGAAGCTTTCTTT CASISPLTEAFF
. . TRBJ2-7 TRBV7-2 TGTGCCAGCAGCTTGAGCTCCTACGAGCAGTACTTC CASSLSSYEQYF
. . TRBJ2-2 TRBV4-3 TGCGCCAGCAGCCAAGAGGAAGGGTATGGCACCGGGGAGCTGTTTTTT CASSQEEGYGTGELFF
. few TRBJ2-7 TRBV27 TGTGCCAGCAGCGAAGCTGTGAGCTACGAGCAGTACTTC CASSEAVSYEQYF